A selection of T cell receptor beta chains follows, all from one sample in a study of T cell responses to AZD1222 COVID-19 vaccine. Here immunoSEQ multiplex PCR was the method, and the copy in TCRdb shows in-frame clones only, minus some. Seen here are about 130,000 clones, approximately 84% observed once, and the top ten hold roughly 4.3%. Material: peripheral blood, obtained on day 0 of AZD1222 vaccination. The receptors stem from an adult in good health. Each CDR3 is given with its conserved first and last residue. The D gene is left open where the match is weak. Size is omitted from some rows. Given values are once, few, many or a class for expanded clones.

d_call	v_call	j_call	clone_size	cdr3_nt	cdr3_aa
-	TRBV30	TRBJ1-2	-	TGTGCCTGGAGTGGGCCTTTACTCGGCTACACCTTC	CAWSGPLLGYTF
-	TRBV9	TRBJ1-1	-	TGTGCCAGCAGCGTAGGGAGAAGCACTGAAGCTTTCTTT	CASSVGRSTEAFF
TRBD1	TRBV5-1	TRBJ1-4	-	TGCGCCAGCAGCATGGGACAGGGGCCCCATATGTTTTTT	CASSMGQGPHMFF
-	TRBV2	TRBJ1-1	-	TGTGCCAGCAGCCGTCGAACAGGGATGAACACTGAAGCTTTCTTT	CASSRRTGMNTEAFF
TRBD1	TRBV5-1	TRBJ1-5	few	TGCGCCAGCAGCTTGGGATCAGGGGGGCTCAATCAGCCCCAGCATTTT	CASSLGSGGLNQPQHF
TRBD1	TRBV5-6	TRBJ2-4	-	TGTGCCAGCAGCTTGGCCCAACAGGGGATAGGGGCCAAAAACATTCAGTACTTC	CASSLAQQGIGAKNIQYF
TRBD2	TRBV19	TRBJ2-2	once	TGTGCCAGTAACCTAGCGGGGGGGACCACCGGGGAGCTGTTTTTT	CASNLAGGTTGELFF
TRBD1	TRBV7-9	TRBJ2-5	-	TGTGCCAGCAGCCCCGGGGACAGCCGGTACCAAGAGACCCAGTACTTC	CASSPGDSRYQETQYF
TRBD1	TRBV19	TRBJ1-1	-	TGTGCCAGTAGTGCCCGACAGGGGATGAACACTGAAGCTTTCTTT	CASSARQGMNTEAFF
-	TRBV19	TRBJ2-2	-	TGTGCCAGTAGTATTCCGGCAGGGGTCTCCACCGGGGAGCTGTTTTTT	CASSIPAGVSTGELFF
-	TRBV15	TRBJ2-3	-	TGTGCCACCAGCAGGGGGCCCGGGGGTACGCAGTATTTT	CATSRGPGGTQYF
-	TRBV5-1	TRBJ2-5	-	TGCGCCAGCAGCTTGGGTGGAAGGGGTGGAGAGACCCAGTACTTC	CASSLGGRGGETQYF
TRBD2	TRBV5-4	TRBJ2-3	few	TGTGCCAGCAGCCGTAGCGGGGCCAGCACAGATACGCAGTATTTT	CASSRSGASTDTQYF
TRBD2	TRBV3-1/TRBV3-2	TRBJ2-3	-	TGTGCCAGCAGCCAAGATGAGGGACTAGCAAGCCTCACAGATACGCAGTATTTT	CASSQDEGLASLTDTQYF
-	TRBV3-1/TRBV3-2	TRBJ1-1	-	TGTGCCAGCAGCCAAGGGGGTTTCACTGAAGCTTTCTTT	CASSQGGFTEAFF
-	TRBV4-1	TRBJ2-2	-	TGCGCCAGCAGCCAAGATTGGAGGGGAAGGAACACCGGGGAGCTGTTTTTT	CASSQDWRGRNTGELFF
-	TRBV5-8	TRBJ1-4	-	TGTGCCAGCAGCTTGGCCGGCCGGGGCCAAAATGAAAAACTGTTTTTT	CASSLAGRGQNEKLFF
-	TRBV30	TRBJ1-5	-	TGTGCCTGGAATAATCCTGGCGAGCCCCAGCATTTT	CAWNNPGEPQHF
-	TRBV19	TRBJ2-6	-	TGTGCCAGTACCATACCACAGGGAACCGGGGCCAACGTCCTGACTTTC	CASTIPQGTGANVLTF
TRBD1	TRBV28	TRBJ1-3	-	TGTGCCAGCACCTGGGCGCGGACAGGGGCGTACTCTGGAAACACCATATATTTT	CASTWARTGAYSGNTIYF
-	TRBV10-2	TRBJ2-1	-	TGCGCCAGCAGTGAGCCGGACAGTCCCTCCTACAATGAGCAGTTCTTC	CASSEPDSPSYNEQFF
TRBD1	TRBV27	TRBJ1-1	once	TGTGCCAGCAGGCTCGTTACAGGGGGGGGCACTGAAGCTTTCTTT	CASRLVTGGGTEAFF
-	TRBV19	TRBJ2-2	-	TGTGCCAGTAGTATGAGAAGGGCGAACACCGGGGAGCTGTTTTTT	CASSMRRANTGELFF
TRBD2	TRBV5-5	TRBJ2-1	-	TGTGCCAGCAGCCGTTGGGAGGGTTCCTACAATGAGCAGTTCTTC	CASSRWEGSYNEQFF
-	TRBV19	TRBJ1-6	-	TGTGCCAGTAGTAAGGCCAGCTCCTATAATTCACCCCTCCACTTT	CASSKASSYNSPLHF
TRBD1	TRBV2	TRBJ2-7	-	TGTGCCAGCCGCCTGGACAGGGGGGGACTGGGGCAGTACTTC	CASRLDRGGLGQYF
-	TRBV19	TRBJ2-2	-	TGTGCCAGTAGTATAGCGTGGACTTCCACCGGGGAGCTGTTTTTT	CASSIAWTSTGELFF
-	TRBV9	TRBJ2-6	-	TGTGCCAGCAGCGGTAGGGGTGGGGGCTCTGGGGCCAACGTCCTGACTTTC	CASSGRGGGSGANVLTF
-	TRBV5-1	TRBJ1-1	-	TGCGCCAGCAGCTATAACAGGGACACTGAAGCTTTCTTT	CASSYNRDTEAFF
-	TRBV28	TRBJ2-7	-	TGTGCCAGCAGCCGACGACAGATAACCTCCTACGAGCAGTACTTC	CASSRRQITSYEQYF
-	TRBV27	TRBJ1-1	-	TGTGCCAGCAGTTTATCGCGGAGCACTGAAGCTTTCTTT	CASSLSRSTEAFF
-	TRBV19	TRBJ1-1	-	TGTGCCAGTAGTACCAGGGGCCGCATCTTGGAAGCTTTCTTT	CASSTRGRILEAFF
-	TRBV3-1/TRBV3-2	TRBJ1-1	-	TGTGCCAGCAGCCTCAGACGGTGGGGGACTGAAGCTTTCTTT	CASSLRRWGTEAFF
-	TRBV7-8	TRBJ2-2	-	TGTGCCAGCAGCTTAGCGACCAGCGGGAACACCGGGGAGCTGTTTTTT	CASSLATSGNTGELFF
TRBD2	TRBV7-3	TRBJ2-5	-	TGTGCCAGCAGCAGGACTAGGCAGGAGACCCAGTACTTC	CASSRTRQETQYF
-	TRBV5-1	TRBJ2-2	-	TGCGCCAGCAGCACGGACGGTCGCGGCACCGGGGAGCTGTTTTTT	CASSTDGRGTGELFF
-	TRBV3-1/TRBV3-2	TRBJ1-3	-	TGTGCCAGCAGCCAAGGGCTTGAAGCTGGAAACACCATATATTTT	CASSQGLEAGNTIYF
TRBD2	TRBV7-3	TRBJ2-1	-	TGTGCCAGCAGCTTGGGACTAGCGGGTGACAATGAGCAGTTCTTC	CASSLGLAGDNEQFF
-	TRBV5-1	TRBJ2-5	few	TGCGCCAGCAGCTTGATGGGGGGACAGCAAGAGACCCAGTACTTC	CASSLMGGQQETQYF
-	TRBV21-1	TRBJ1-5	-	TGTGCCAGCAGCATGACCTACCCCGGGTCCCCCTTTGTCCAGCCCCAGCATTTT	CASSMTYPGSPFVQPQHF
TRBD1	TRBV4-1	TRBJ2-1	-	TGCGCCAGCAGCCTCGGACAGGCCGCTTGGTACAATGAGCAGTTCTTC	CASSLGQAAWYNEQFF
-	TRBV12-5	TRBJ2-7	-	TGTGCTAGTGGTTCGATCTTGATTCGTGCAGGGCTTTACTACGAGCAGTACTTC	CASGSILIRAGLYYEQYF
TRBD1	TRBV5-6	TRBJ2-2	-	TGTGCCAGCAGCCCTGTGGGGACAGGGGGACCGAACACCGGGGAGCTGTTTTTT	CASSPVGTGGPNTGELFF